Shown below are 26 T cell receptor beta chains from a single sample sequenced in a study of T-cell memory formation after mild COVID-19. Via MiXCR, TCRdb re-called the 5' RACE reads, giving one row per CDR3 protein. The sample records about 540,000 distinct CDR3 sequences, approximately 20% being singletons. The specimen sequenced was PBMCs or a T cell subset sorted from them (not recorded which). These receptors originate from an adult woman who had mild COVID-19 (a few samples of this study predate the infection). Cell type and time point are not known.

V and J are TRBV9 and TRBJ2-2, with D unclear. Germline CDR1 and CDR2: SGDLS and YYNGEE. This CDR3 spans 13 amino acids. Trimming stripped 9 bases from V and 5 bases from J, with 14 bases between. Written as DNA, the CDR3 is TGTGCCACCTCTAGGGATGGTACCGGGGAGCTGTTTTTT. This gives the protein CATSRDGTGELFF.

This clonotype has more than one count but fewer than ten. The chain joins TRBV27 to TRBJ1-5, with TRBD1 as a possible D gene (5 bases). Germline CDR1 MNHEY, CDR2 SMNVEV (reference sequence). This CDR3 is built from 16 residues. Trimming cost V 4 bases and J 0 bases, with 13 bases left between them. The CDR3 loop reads CASSSNRYLSNQPQHF. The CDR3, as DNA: TGTGCCAGCAGTTCAAACAGGTACCTTAGCAATCAGCCCCAGCATTTT.

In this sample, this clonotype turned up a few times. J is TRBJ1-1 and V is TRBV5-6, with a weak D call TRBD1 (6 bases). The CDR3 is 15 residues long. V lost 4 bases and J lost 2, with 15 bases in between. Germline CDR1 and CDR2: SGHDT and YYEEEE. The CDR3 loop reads CASSLLNRANTEAFF. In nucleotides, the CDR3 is TGTGCCAGCAGCCTCCTGAACAGGGCAAACACTGAAGCTTTCTTT. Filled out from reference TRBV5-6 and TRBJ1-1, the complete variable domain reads DAGVTQSPTHLIKTRGQQVTLRCSPKSGHDTVSWYQQALGQGPQFIFQYYEEEERQRGNFPDRFSGHQFPNYSSELNVNALLLGDSALYLCASSLLNRANTEAFFGQGTRLTVV.

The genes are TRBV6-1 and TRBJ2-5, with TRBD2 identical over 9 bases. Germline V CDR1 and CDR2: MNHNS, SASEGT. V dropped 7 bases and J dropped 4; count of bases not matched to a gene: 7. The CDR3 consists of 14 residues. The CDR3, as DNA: TGTGCCAGCAAGGAGCGGGGGGCCGGAGAGACCCAGTACTTC. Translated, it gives CASKERGAGETQYF.

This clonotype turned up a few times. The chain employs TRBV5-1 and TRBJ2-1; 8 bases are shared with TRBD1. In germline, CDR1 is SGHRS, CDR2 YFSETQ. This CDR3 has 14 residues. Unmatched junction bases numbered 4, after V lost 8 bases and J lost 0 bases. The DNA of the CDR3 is TGCGCCAGACCCGGGACAGGCTCCTACAATGAGCAGTTCTTC. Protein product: CARPGTGSYNEQFF.

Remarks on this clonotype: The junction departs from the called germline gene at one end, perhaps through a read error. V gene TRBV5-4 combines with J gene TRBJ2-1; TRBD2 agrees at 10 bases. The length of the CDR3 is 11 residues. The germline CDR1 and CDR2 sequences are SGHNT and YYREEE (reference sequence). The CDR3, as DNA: TGTGCCAGCAGCCGGAGCGGGGGGGCGATCTTC. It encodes CASSRSGGAIF.

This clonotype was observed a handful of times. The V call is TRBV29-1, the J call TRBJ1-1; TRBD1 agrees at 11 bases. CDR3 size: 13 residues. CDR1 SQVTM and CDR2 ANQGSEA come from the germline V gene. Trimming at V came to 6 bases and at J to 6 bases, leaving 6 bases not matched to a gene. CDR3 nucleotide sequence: TGCAGCGTCTCGGGACAGGGGGGTTCTGAAGCTTTCTTT. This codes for CSVSGQGGSEAFF.

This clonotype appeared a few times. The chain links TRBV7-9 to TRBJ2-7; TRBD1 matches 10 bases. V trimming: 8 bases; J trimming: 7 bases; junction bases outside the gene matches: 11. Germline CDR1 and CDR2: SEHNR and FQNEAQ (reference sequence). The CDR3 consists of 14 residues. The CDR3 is CASGSGTGVGEQYF. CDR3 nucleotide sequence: TGTGCCAGCGGGTCCGGGACAGGGGTTGGGGAGCAGTACTTC.

The CDR3 bases are TGTGCCAGCAGCCCTGGTGTAGGGAATCAAGAGACCCAGTACTTC. Protein sequence: CASSPGVGNQETQYF. The chain employs TRBV5-5 and TRBJ2-5, with D unclear. This CDR3 has 15 residues. CDR1 is SGHKS and CDR2 is YYEKEE in the germline V gene (reference sequence). Between the trimmed V and J ends, which lost 4 bases and 2 bases, there was a span of 15 bases.

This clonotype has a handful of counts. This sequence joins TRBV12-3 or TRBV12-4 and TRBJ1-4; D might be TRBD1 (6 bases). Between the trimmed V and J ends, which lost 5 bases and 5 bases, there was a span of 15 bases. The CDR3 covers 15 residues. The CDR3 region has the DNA TGTGCCAGCAGTCAGTTAGGACAGCCAAATGAAAAACTGTTTTTT. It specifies CASSQLGQPNEKLFF.

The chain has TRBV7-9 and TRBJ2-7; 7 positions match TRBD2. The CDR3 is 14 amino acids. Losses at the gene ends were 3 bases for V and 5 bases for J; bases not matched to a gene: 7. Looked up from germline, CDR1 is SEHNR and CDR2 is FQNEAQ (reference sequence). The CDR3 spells CASSLRGSSDEQYF. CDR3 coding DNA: TGTGCCAGCAGCTTGCGCGGGAGTTCAGACGAGCAGTACTTC.

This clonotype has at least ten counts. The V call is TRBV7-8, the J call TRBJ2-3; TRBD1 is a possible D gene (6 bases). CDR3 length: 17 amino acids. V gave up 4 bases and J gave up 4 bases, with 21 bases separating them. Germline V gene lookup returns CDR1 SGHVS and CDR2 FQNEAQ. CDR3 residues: CASSSPRSGDGADTQYF. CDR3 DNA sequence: TGTGCCAGCAGCTCCCCCCGGTCAGGGGATGGCGCAGATACGCAGTATTTT.

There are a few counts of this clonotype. In nucleotides, the CDR3 is TGTGCCAGCAGTTCAACCAGGGCCAGAAACACCATATATTTT. Translation: CASSSTRARNTIYF. The genes are TRBV6-5 and TRBJ1-3, with D perhaps matching TRBD1 (5 bases). Per germline, CDR1 MNHEY and CDR2 SVGAGI. The CDR3 is 14 amino acids. Trimming cost V 4 bases and J 5 bases, with 12 bases left between them.

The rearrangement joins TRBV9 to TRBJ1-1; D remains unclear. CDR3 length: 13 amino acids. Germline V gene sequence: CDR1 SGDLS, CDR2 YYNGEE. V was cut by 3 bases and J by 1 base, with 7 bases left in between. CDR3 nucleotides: TGTGCCAGCAGCGCAGTCACGAACACTGAAGCTTTCTTT. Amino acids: CASSAVTNTEAFF.

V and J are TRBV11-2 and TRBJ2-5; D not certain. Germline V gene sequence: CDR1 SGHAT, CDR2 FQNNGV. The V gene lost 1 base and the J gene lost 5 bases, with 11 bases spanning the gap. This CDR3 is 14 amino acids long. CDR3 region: CASSLGLVWETQYF. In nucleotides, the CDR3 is TGTGCCAGCAGCTTAGGTCTGGTCTGGGAGACCCAGTACTTC.

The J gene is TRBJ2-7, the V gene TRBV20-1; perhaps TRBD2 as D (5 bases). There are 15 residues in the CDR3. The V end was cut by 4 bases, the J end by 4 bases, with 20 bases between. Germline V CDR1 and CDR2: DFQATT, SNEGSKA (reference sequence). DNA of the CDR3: TGCAGTGCTACACCGCGTCGGGGTCTAGCTTACGAGCAGTACTTC. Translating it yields CSATPRRGLAYEQYF.

CDR3 residues: CASRLLAGGLADTQYF. DNA of the CDR3: TGTGCCAGCAGACTCCTAGCGGGGGGGCTGGCAGATACGCAGTATTTT. This rearrangement joins TRBV7-2 to TRBJ2-3, with 12 bases aligning to TRBD2. Per germline, CDR1 SGHTA and CDR2 FQGNSA. The length of the CDR3 is 16 residues. The junction had 8 bases not matched to a gene; V was cut back by 6 bases and J by 4 bases.

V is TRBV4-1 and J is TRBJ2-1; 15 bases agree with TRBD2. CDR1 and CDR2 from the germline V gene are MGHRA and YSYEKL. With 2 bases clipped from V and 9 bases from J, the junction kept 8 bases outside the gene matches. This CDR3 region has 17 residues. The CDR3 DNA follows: TGCGCCAGCAGCCAATCGGGACTAGCGGGAGGAAGTGGTGAGCAGTTCTTC. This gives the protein CASSQSGLAGGSGEQFF.

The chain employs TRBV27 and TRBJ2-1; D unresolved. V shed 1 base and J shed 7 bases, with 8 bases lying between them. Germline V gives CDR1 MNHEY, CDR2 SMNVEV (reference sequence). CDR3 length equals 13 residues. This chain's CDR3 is CASSLFTPNEQFF. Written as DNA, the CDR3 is TGTGCCAGCAGTTTATTCACCCCGAATGAGCAGTTCTTC.

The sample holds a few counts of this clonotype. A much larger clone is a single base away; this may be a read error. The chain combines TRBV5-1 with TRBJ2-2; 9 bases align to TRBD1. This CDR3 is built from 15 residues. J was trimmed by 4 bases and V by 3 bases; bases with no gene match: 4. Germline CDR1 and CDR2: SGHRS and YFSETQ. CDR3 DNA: TGCGCCAGCAGCTGGACAGGGGACAGCACCGGGGAGCTGTTTTTT. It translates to CASSWTGDSTGELFF.

Here the CDR3 DNA reads TGTGCCTGGACGAGAGGCAGCAATCAGCCCCAGCATTTT. This gives the protein CAWTRGSNQPQHF. The rearrangement links TRBV30 to TRBJ1-5; no reliable D call. This CDR3 has 13 amino acids. The V gene's germline CDR1 is GTSNPN and CDR2 SVGIG (reference sequence). Trimming left V 4 bases short and J 1 base short, with 8 bases between.

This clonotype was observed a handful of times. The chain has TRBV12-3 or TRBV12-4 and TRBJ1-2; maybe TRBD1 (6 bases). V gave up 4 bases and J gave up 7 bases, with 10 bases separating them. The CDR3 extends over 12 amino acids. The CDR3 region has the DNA TGTGCCAGCAGTTCCACAGGGTTTGGCTACACCTTC. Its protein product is CASSSTGFGYTF.

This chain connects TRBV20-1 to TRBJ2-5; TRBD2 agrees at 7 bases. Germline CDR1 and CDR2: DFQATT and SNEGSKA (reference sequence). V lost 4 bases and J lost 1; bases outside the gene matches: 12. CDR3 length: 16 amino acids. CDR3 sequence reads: CSATLLGGSVQETQYF. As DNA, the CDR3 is TGCAGTGCTACACTTTTGGGCGGGAGTGTCCAAGAGACCCAGTACTTC.

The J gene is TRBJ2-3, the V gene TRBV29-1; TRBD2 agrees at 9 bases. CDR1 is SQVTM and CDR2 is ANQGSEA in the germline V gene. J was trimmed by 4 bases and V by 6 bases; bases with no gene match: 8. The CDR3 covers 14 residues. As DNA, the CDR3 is TGCAGCGTGGGAAGCGGGAGGTTCTCAGATACGCAGTATTTT. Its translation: CSVGSGRFSDTQYF.

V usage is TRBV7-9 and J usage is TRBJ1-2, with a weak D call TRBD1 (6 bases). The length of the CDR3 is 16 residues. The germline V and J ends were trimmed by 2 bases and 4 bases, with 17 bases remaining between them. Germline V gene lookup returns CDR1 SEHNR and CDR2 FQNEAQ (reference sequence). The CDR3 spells CASSLRVGADRYGYTF. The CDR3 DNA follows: TGTGCCAGCAGCTTACGGGTGGGGGCGGACCGCTATGGCTACACCTTC.

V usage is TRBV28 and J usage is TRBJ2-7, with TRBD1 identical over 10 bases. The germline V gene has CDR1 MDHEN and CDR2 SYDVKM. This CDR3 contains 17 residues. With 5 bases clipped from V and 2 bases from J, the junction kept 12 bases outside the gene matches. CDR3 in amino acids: CASSVFTGTGVPYEQYF. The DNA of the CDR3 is TGTGCCAGCAGTGTCTTCACCGGGACAGGGGTACCCTACGAGCAGTACTTC. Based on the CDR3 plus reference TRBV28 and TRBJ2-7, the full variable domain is DVKVTQSSRYLVKRTGEKVFLECVQDMDHENMFWYRQDPGLGLRLIYFSYDVKMKEKGDIPEGYSVSREKKERFSLILESASTNQTSMYLCASSVFTGTGVPYEQYFGPGTRLTVT.